This TCR beta chain emerged from a study of control samples from healthy donors and cancer patients. Repertoires were generated with immunoSEQ multiplex PCR, while TCRdb's copy carries only in-frame clones and drops some. The sample carries roughly 130,000 clones, around 90% recorded once. The TCR sequence derives from a man in his thirties or forties in good health. The sample consisted of blood.

The DNA of the CDR3 is TGCGCCAGCAGTAATGAGGGTACAAGCTCTGGAAACACCATATATTTT. It encodes CASSNEGTSSGNTIYF. The chain links TRBV5-1 to TRBJ1-3; no clear D gene. The CDR3 runs to 16 residues. Trimming shortened V by 5 bases and J by 0 bases, and 15 bases separated the two germline ends. Germline V gene data show CDR1 as SGHRS and CDR2 as YFSETQ.